This passage covers 28 T cell receptor beta chains from one sample sequenced in a study of T-cell reconstitution after alpha-beta-depleted transplantation in children. Using unique molecular identifiers, the investigators prepared the TCRbeta library. A single record per CDR3 protein comes from TCRdb applying MiXCR to the PCR reads. The data contain about 980,000 distinct CDR3 sequences, about 30% of them seen just once; the ten biggest clones take up roughly 30%. The sample was PBMCs, mostly from graft donor cells, taken 360 days after TCRalphabeta/CD19-depleted stem cell transplant. These TCRs come from a boy younger than two who had a stem cell transplant for SCID, so the T cells may come from the graft donor.

The chain carries TRBV5-1 and TRBJ2-3; D possibly uses TRBD1 or TRBD2 (5 bases each). The germline V gene has CDR1 SGHRS and CDR2 YFSETQ. CDR3 size: 17 residues. The V end lost 0 bases, the J end lost 0 bases, and 14 bases lay between the germline ends. The CDR3 nucleotides read TGCGCCAGCAGCTTGGGAGCGAGGGGCCCCAGCACAGATACGCAGTATTTT. Protein sequence: CASSLGARGPSTDTQYF.

The rearrangement joins TRBV24-1 to TRBJ2-3; 8 bases agree with TRBD2. Germline V lookup: CDR1 KGHDR, CDR2 SFDVKD. This CDR3 region has 15 residues. Unmatched junction bases numbered 5, after V lost 5 bases and J lost 2 bases. CDR3 sequence reads: CATSGVAGTTDTQYF. CDR3 sequence (DNA): TGTGCCACCAGTGGGGTAGCGGGGACCACAGATACGCAGTATTTT.

The chain recombines TRBV12-3 or TRBV12-4 with TRBJ2-1, with 7 positions matching TRBD1. This CDR3 comprises 15 residues. J lost 6 bases, V lost 5 bases, and 10 bases had no gene match. CDR3 amino acids: CASSPTGPPGNEQFF. In nucleotides, the CDR3 is TGTGCCAGCAGTCCGACAGGGCCCCCCGGCAATGAGCAGTTCTTC.

CDR3 region: CASSSPGGTAFF. The DNA of the CDR3 is TGTGCCAGCAGCTCCCCCGGGGGGACAGCTTTCTTT. This sequence joins TRBV9 and TRBJ1-1, with D maybe TRBD1 (5 bases). V dropped 4 bases and J dropped 10 bases, with 14 bases sitting between them. The CDR3 totals 12 residues. Germline loops: CDR1 SGDLS, CDR2 YYNGEE.

This clonotype showed up just a few times. The chain employs TRBV15 and TRBJ2-6, with unresolved D. The CDR3 loop spans 19 amino acids. V dropped 0 bases and J dropped 0 bases, with 15 bases sitting between them. Germline assignment: CDR1 LNHNV and CDR2 YYDKDF (reference sequence). The CDR3 DNA reads TGTGCCACCAGCAGAGAAGCCAAGGTCTGGTACTCTGGGGCCAACGTCCTGACTTTC. Translating it yields CATSREAKVWYSGANVLTF.

J is TRBJ1-2 and V is TRBV5-1; possible D gene TRBD1, 5 bases. Trimming removed 5 bases at V and 2 bases at J, with 10 bases between. The CDR3 has 13 amino acids. The V gene's germline CDR1 is SGHRS and CDR2 YFSETQ. The CDR3 region is CASRPDRNYGYTF. The CDR3 nucleotides read TGCGCCAGCAGACCTGACAGAAACTATGGCTACACCTTC.

The CDR3 DNA follows: TGCGCCAGCAGCCAAGATTTCAAGGCGGGGCCTCTTAACTACAATGAGCAGTTCTTC. Protein sequence: CASSQDFKAGPLNYNEQFF. The gene calls are TRBV4-3 and TRBJ2-1; tentative D call: TRBD2 (6 bases). V dropped 0 bases and J dropped 3 bases, with 21 bases sitting between them. Germline CDR1 LGHNA, CDR2 YSLEER. CDR3 length: 19 amino acids.

This clonotype was seen a handful of times. This rearrangement joins TRBV15 to TRBJ2-7; D is perhaps TRBD2 (7 bases). CDR3 length: 16 amino acids. Between the trimmed V and J ends, which lost 6 bases and 5 bases, there was a span of 23 bases. From germline, CDR1 is LNHNV and CDR2 YYDKDF (reference sequence). CDR3 loop: CATSTRPLGGRDEQYF. The DNA for the CDR3 is TGTGCCACCAGTACGAGACCTTTGGGGGGGCGCGACGAGCAGTACTTC.

In this sample, this clonotype turned up a few times. The rearrangement joins TRBV7-3 to TRBJ2-2; D gene uncertain. Germline V gene sequence: CDR1 SGHTA, CDR2 FQGTGA. The V end lost 5 bases, the J end lost 0 bases, and 16 bases lay between the germline ends. The CDR3 consists of 17 residues. The CDR3 DNA reads as TGTGCCAGCAGCCCTTCCTCCGGCCTGCCGAACACCGGGGAGCTGTTTTTT. Protein sequence: CASSPSSGLPNTGELFF. The full variable domain, in which reference TRBV7-3 and TRBJ2-2 provide the parts outside the CDR3, is GAGVSQTPSNKVTEKGKYVELRCDPISGHTALYWYRQSLGQGPEFLIYFQGTGAADDSGLPNDRFFAVRPEGSVSTLKIQRTERGDSAVYLCASSPSSGLPNTGELFFGEGSRLTVL.

This clonotype was seen only a few times. The chain has TRBV19 and TRBJ2-1, with 8 bases matching TRBD1. This CDR3 spans 15 amino acids. Germline V CDR1 and CDR2: LNHDA, SQIVND (reference sequence). V shed 10 bases and J 4 bases; nucleotides not matched to a gene: 12. The CDR3 sequence: CATQNGGQVYNEQFF. DNA of the CDR3: TGTGCCACCCAAAATGGGGGACAGGTATACAATGAGCAGTTCTTC.

V gene TRBV15 combines with J gene TRBJ2-1; 9 nucleotides line up with TRBD2. The CDR3 length is 16 residues. The germline CDR1 and CDR2 sequences are LNHNV and YYDKDF (reference sequence). V lost 0 bases to trimming and J lost 4 bases; unmatched junction nucleotides: 4. The CDR3 sequence: CATSRDRLAGYNEQFF. Written as DNA, the CDR3 is TGTGCCACCAGCAGAGATCGGCTAGCGGGGTACAATGAGCAGTTCTTC.

This clonotype was recorded a few times. This sequence joins TRBV5-1 and TRBJ2-6; D remains unclear. The CDR3 spans 15 residues. V shed 3 bases and J shed 2 bases, with 9 bases lying between them. The germline V gene has CDR1 SGHRS and CDR2 YFSETQ. CDR3 sequence reads: CASSSSKAGANVLTF. CDR3 DNA sequence: TGCGCCAGCAGCTCCTCTAAGGCTGGGGCCAACGTCCTGACTTTC.

The chain combines TRBV15 with TRBJ2-1, with 10 bases lining up with TRBD2. Germline values: CDR1 LNHNV, CDR2 YYDKDF (reference sequence). The junction had 9 bases not matched to a gene; V was cut back by 0 bases and J by 1 base. The length of the CDR3 is 19 residues. CDR3 bases: TGTGCCACCAGCAGAGATGGAGCGGGGGGGCCGAGGTCCTACAATGAGCAGTTCTTC. This encodes CATSRDGAGGPRSYNEQFF.

In its sample, this clonotype was seen once. V and J are TRBV2 and TRBJ2-2; D gene unclear. Per the germline V gene, CDR1 is SNHLY and CDR2 is FYNNEI. This CDR3 region has 14 residues. Between the trimmed V and J ends, which lost 2 bases and 1 base, there was a span of 5 bases. CDR3 bases: TGTGCCAGCAGTGAACGGCAGAACACCGGGGAGCTGTTTTTT. This encodes CASSERQNTGELFF.

The chain carries TRBV6-5 and TRBJ1-2; D is ambiguous. Trimming removed 2 bases at V and 3 bases at J, with 10 bases between. This CDR3 is built from 14 residues. Germline V gives CDR1 MNHEY, CDR2 SVGAGI. DNA for the CDR3: TGTGCCAGCAGTTACGAGTCCTCCTACTATGGCTACACCTTC. The encoded protein is CASSYESSYYGYTF.

The gene calls are TRBV20-1 and TRBJ2-7, with TRBD2 as a possible D gene (5 bases). Germline lookup yields CDR1 DFQATT and CDR2 SNEGSKA (reference sequence). Between the trimmed V and J ends, which lost 7 bases and 6 bases, there was a span of 22 bases. CDR3 size: 14 residues. This chain's CDR3 is CSVTPGLPESEQYF. CDR3 bases: TGCAGTGTAACCCCCGGACTCCCCGAATCCGAGCAGTACTTC.

The V and J genes are TRBV3-1 and TRBJ1-1; 8 nucleotides line up with TRBD1. V shed 2 bases and J 4 bases; nucleotides not matched to a gene: 6. CDR1 is LGHDT, CDR2 YNNKEL, per germline (reference sequence). This CDR3 comprises 15 residues. CDR3 DNA sequence: TGTGCCAGCAGCCAAAGGACAGGGTCTGGCACTGAAGCTTTCTTT. This codes for CASSQRTGSGTEAFF. Based on the CDR3 plus reference TRBV3-1 and TRBJ1-1, the full variable domain is DTAVSQTPKYLVTQMGNDKSIKCEQNLGHDTMYWYKQDSKKFLKIMFSYNNKELIINETVPNRFSPKSPDKAHLNLHINSLELGDSAVYFCASSQRTGSGTEAFFGQGTRLTVV.

In its sample, this clonotype was seen a few times. This chain links TRBV25-1 with TRBJ2-5; 9 positions match TRBD1. This CDR3 contains 13 residues. In germline, CDR1 is MGHDK, CDR2 SYGVNS. The J segment lost 5 bases and the V segment lost 8 bases, leaving 6 bases of the junction unmatched. This CDR3 is CASQQGAAETQYF. CDR3 sequence (DNA): TGTGCCAGCCAACAGGGGGCCGCGGAGACCCAGTACTTC.

The rearrangement joins TRBV5-5 to TRBJ1-2; 9 nucleotides line up with TRBD1. V shed 1 base, J shed 0 bases, and the junction held 10 bases outside the gene matches. The germline V gene has CDR1 SGHKS and CDR2 YYEKEE (reference sequence). The CDR3 has 18 residues. The CDR3 DNA reads as TGTGCCAGCAGCTTGAAACCGGGACAGGGTGTACCTAACTATGGCTACACCTTC. Its protein is CASSLKPGQGVPNYGYTF.

The chain's CDR3 is CASSLGHRGSYEQYF. The CDR3 DNA follows: TGTGCCAGCAGCTTAGGTCACAGGGGTTCCTACGAGCAGTACTTC. The V gene is TRBV7-2, the J gene TRBJ2-7; 7 nucleotides line up with TRBD1. CDR3 length equals 15 residues. With V trimmed by 1 base and J by 1 base, 4 bases remained unmatched. Germline values: CDR1 SGHTA, CDR2 FQGNSA.

The V and J genes are TRBV6-1 and TRBJ1-4; D is unresolved. Trimming shortened V by 2 bases and J by 4 bases, and 8 bases separated the two germline ends. This CDR3 comprises 14 residues. CDR1 is MNHNS, CDR2 SASEGT, per germline. CDR3 nucleotide sequence: TGTGCCAGCAGTGAACTGGCCCGTAATGAAAAACTGTTTTTT. Protein product: CASSELARNEKLFF.

The chain couples TRBV12-3 or TRBV12-4 to TRBJ1-1; the match to TRBD1 covers 7 bases. V lost 3 bases and J lost 1; bases outside the gene matches: 5. The CDR3 is 15 amino acids. The CDR3 sequence: CASSFQGGWNTEAFF. The CDR3 DNA sequence: TGTGCCAGCAGTTTCCAGGGGGGATGGAACACTGAAGCTTTCTTT.

The rearrangement links TRBV18 to TRBJ2-3; D is unresolved. Germline V gene data show CDR1 as KGHSH and CDR2 as LQKENI. V was pared by 0 bases and J by 4 bases, with 8 bases between. The CDR3 has 14 amino acids. CDR3 residues: CASSPPSPADTQYF. In DNA, the CDR3 is TGTGCCAGCTCACCACCCAGCCCCGCAGATACGCAGTATTTT.

This chain uses TRBV6-2 or TRBV6-3 with TRBJ2-1, with TRBD2 matching 8 bases. V shed 2 bases, J shed 2 bases, and the junction held 17 bases outside the gene matches. The CDR3 covers 20 residues. Germline values: CDR1 MNHEY, CDR2 SVGEGT. CDR3 in amino acids: CASSYLGLGVGFRTYNEQFF. For the CDR3, the DNA is TGTGCCAGCAGTTACCTGGGACTAGGAGTAGGTTTTCGTACCTACAATGAGCAGTTCTTC.

The genes are TRBV20-1 and TRBJ2-1, with 15 bases aligning to TRBD2. This CDR3 has 14 amino acids. The junction had 5 bases not matched to a gene; V was cut back by 5 bases and J by 9 bases. Looked up from germline, CDR1 is DFQATT and CDR2 is SNEGSKA (reference sequence). CDR3 bases: TGCAGTGCTCGGACTAGCGGGGGGGCGCGTGAGCAGTTCTTC. Amino acids: CSARTSGGAREQFF.

The chain carries TRBV5-1 and TRBJ2-2, with D possibly being TRBD1 or TRBD2 (6 bases each). The germline V gene encodes CDR1 SGHRS and CDR2 YFSETQ. This CDR3 spans 17 amino acids. Trimming removed 5 bases at V and 1 base at J, with 18 bases between. The CDR3 region is CASSSTPRGGNTGELFF. CDR3 in DNA: TGCGCCAGCAGTTCCACACCCAGGGGAGGGAACACCGGGGAGCTGTTTTTT.

This clonotype has a handful of counts. This chain connects TRBV7-3 to TRBJ1-2; no reliable D call. V dropped 0 bases and J dropped 7 bases, with 9 bases sitting between them. The CDR3 length is 13 residues. CDR1 is SGHTA, CDR2 FQGTGA, per germline. In DNA, the CDR3 is TGTGCCAGCAGCTTAACGGGGTTTAGTGGCTACACCTTC. The encoded protein is CASSLTGFSGYTF.

The chain recombines TRBV18 with TRBJ2-1; D gene ambiguous. The CDR3 loop spans 8 amino acids. Germline V CDR1 and CDR2: KGHSH, LQKENI. The CDR3 region is CEFGEQFF. The CDR3 DNA sequence: TGTGAGTTCGGGGAGCAGTTCTTC.